This paragraph reports one T cell receptor (beta chain). Its antigen is unknown. These data come from a study of cytomegalovirus exposure and HLA in healthy donors. Study conclusions and caveats: Associated with cytomegalovirus, according to the listing, were 150 to 200 TCR beta chains.

CDR3 size: 15 residues. The V and J ends lost 7 bases and 7 bases, in that order; junction bases with no gene match: 8. Germline CDR1 reads SEHNR; CDR2 reads FQNEAQ (reference sequence). The study ran its PCR with 60 Vbeta and 13 Jbeta primers. Produced via immunoSEQ multiplex PCR; TCRdb's table is partial and in-frame only. The sample yields around 190,000 clones, 75% to 85% seen once. The TCR was taken from a woman aged 45-60 years in good health and CMV-seronegative. V gene TRBV7-9 combines with J gene TRBJ2-1; 12 nucleotides line up with TRBD1. Sequencing input: PBMCs. The CDR3 DNA reads as TGTGCCAGCACCCCCCCGGGACAGGGGGCAAATGAGCAGTTCTTC. This translates into CASTPPGQGANEQFF.